This T cell receptor (beta chain) was identified during a study of T cell repertoires in urothelial bladder cancer. The CDR3 length is 14 residues. V was shortened by 0 bases and J by 1 base, with 7 bases between the two germline ends. Germline CDR1 reads GTSNPN; CDR2 reads SVGIG (reference sequence). General study results and limits: Median infiltrating lymphocyte percentage was 1.5% to 2.5% in carcinoma specimens.

This clone was recorded a few times. The antigen is undetermined. The method was immunoSEQ multiplex PCR; TCRdb's version includes in-frame clones alone and lacks a portion of them. Of about 10,000 clones listed, roughly 63% are singletons. The genes are TRBV30 and TRBJ1-5; no definite D call. Sequencing was carried out using tumor-infiltrating cells from bladder cancer. The sequence was collected from a human donor with urothelial carcinoma. Here the CDR3 DNA reads TGTGCCTGGAGTGTTGGTAGAAGCAATCAGCCCCAGCATTTT. Its translation is CAWSVGRSNQPQHF. The full variable domain, in which reference TRBV30 and TRBJ1-5 provide the parts outside the CDR3, is SQTIHQWPATLVQPVGSPLSLECTVEGTSNPNLYWYRQAAGRGLQLLFYSVGIGQISSEVPQNLSASRPQDRQFILSSKKLLLSDSGFYLCAWSVGRSNQPQHFGDGTRLSIL.